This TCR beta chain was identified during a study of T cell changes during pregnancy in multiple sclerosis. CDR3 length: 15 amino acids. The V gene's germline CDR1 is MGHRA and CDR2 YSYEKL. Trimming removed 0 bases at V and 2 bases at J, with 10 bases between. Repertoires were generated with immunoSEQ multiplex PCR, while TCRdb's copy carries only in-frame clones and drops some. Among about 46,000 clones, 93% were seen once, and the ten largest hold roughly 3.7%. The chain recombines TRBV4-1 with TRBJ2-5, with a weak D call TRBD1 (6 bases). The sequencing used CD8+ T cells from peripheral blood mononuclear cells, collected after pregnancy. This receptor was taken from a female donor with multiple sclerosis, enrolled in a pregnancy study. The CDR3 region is CASSQEEGTQETQYF. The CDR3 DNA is TGCGCCAGCAGCCAAGAAGAGGGGACACAAGAGACCCAGTACTTC.